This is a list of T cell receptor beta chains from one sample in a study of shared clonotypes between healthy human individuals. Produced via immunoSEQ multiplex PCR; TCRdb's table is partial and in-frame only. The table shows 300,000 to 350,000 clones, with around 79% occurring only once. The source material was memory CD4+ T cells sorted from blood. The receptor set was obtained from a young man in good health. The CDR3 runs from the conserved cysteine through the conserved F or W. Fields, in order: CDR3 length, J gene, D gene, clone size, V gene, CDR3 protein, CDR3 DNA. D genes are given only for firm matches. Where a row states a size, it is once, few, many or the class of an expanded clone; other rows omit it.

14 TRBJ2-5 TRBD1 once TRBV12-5 CASGLGTGQETQYF TGTGCTAGTGGTTTGGGGACAGGCCAAGAGACCCAGTACTTC
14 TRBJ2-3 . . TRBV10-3 CAITKTASTDTQYF TGTGCCATCACCAAGACTGCTAGCACAGATACGCAGTATTTT
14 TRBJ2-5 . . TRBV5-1 CASSPGGQQETQYF TGCGCCAGCAGCCCCGGGGGACAGCAAGAGACCCAGTACTTC
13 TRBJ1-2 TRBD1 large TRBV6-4 CASSGGQGYGYTF TGTGCCAGCAGTGGGGGACAGGGTTATGGCTACACCTTC
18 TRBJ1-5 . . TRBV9 CASSPYFTARYSNQPQHF TGTGCCAGCAGCCCGTATTTTACGGCTCGATATAGCAATCAGCCCCAGCATTTT
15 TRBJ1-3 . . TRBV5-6 CASSFAGGRGNTIYF TGTGCCAGCAGCTTCGCCGGGGGACGGGGAAACACCATATATTTT
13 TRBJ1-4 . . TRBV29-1 CSVARAGNEKLFF TGCAGCGTTGCCAGGGCCGGAAATGAAAAACTGTTTTTT
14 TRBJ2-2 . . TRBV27 CASSLKWGTGELFF TGTGCCAGCAGTTTAAAATGGGGGACCGGGGAGCTGTTTTTT
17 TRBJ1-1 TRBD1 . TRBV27 CASSSTPTGVVVTEAFF TGTGCCAGCAGTTCTACCCCAACAGGGGTAGTAGTGACTGAAGCTTTCTTT
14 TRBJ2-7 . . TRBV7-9 CASSLGATYYEQYF TGTGCCAGCAGCTTAGGGGCTACCTACTACGAGCAGTACTTC
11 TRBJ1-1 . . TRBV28 CASTQATEAFF TGTGCCAGCACGCAGGCCACTGAAGCTTTCTTT
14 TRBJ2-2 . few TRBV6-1 CATHQGVNTGELFF TGTGCCACCCATCAGGGAGTCAACACCGGGGAGCTGTTTTTT
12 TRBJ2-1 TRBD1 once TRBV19 CASNGQGNEQFF TGTGCCAGTAACGGACAGGGCAATGAGCAGTTCTTC
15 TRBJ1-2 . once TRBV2 CASRPPGRTNYGYTF TGTGCCAGCAGACCTCCGGGACGGACGAACTATGGCTACACCTTC
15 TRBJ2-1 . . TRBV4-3 CASSQDQEPYNEQFF TGCGCCAGCAGCCAAGATCAGGAGCCCTACAATGAGCAGTTCTTC
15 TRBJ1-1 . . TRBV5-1 CASSLGERWNTEAFF TGCGCCAGCAGCTTGGGGGAGCGGTGGAACACTGAAGCTTTCTTT
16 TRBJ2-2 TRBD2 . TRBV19 CASSPGRTRNTGELFF TGTGCCAGTAGCCCAGGTCGGACTAGGAACACCGGGGAGCTGTTTTTT
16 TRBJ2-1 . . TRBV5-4 CASSRDGRSSYNEQFF TGTGCCAGCAGCAGGGACGGTAGGAGCTCCTACAATGAGCAGTTCTTC
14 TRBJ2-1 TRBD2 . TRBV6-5 CASSYSPLAGEKFF TGTGCCAGCAGTTACTCGCCCTTAGCGGGAGAGAAGTTCTTC
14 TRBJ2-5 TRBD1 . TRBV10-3 CAISDGDREETQYF TGTGCCATCAGTGATGGAGACAGGGAGGAGACCCAGTACTTC
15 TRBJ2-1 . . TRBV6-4 CASRKDSNFYNEQFF TGTGCCAGCAGGAAGGACTCGAACTTTTACAATGAGCAGTTCTTC
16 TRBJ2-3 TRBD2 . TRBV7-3 CASSLSAGGVIGTQYF TGTGCCAGCAGCTTATCGGCGGGAGGGGTCATCGGTACGCAGTATTTT
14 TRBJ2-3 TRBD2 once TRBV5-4 CASSSRTSGDTQYF TGTGCCAGCAGCTCCCGCACTAGCGGAGATACGCAGTATTTT
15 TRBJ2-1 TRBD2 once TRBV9 CASSPLAGGSNEQFF TGTGCCAGCAGCCCCTTAGCGGGAGGGTCCAATGAGCAGTTCTTC
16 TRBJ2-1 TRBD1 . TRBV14 CASSPTLPRTGGKQFF TGTGCCAGCAGCCCGACCTTACCACGGACAGGGGGTAAGCAGTTCTTC
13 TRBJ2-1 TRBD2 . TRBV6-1 CASSLGAGSTQFF TGTGCCAGCAGTTTAGGAGCGGGATCCACGCAGTTCTTC
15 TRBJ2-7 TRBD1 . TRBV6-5 CASSPPGTGPYEQYF TGTGCCAGCAGTCCGCCCGGGACAGGGCCCTACGAGCAGTACTTC
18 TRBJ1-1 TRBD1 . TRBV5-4 CASSSAYRGRDLNTEAFF TGTGCCAGCAGCTCGGCGTACAGGGGGCGGGACTTGAACACTGAAGCTTTCTTT
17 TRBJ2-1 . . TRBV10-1 CASTPKRDPSSYNEQFF TGCGCCAGCACTCCGAAAAGGGACCCAAGCTCCTACAATGAGCAGTTCTTC
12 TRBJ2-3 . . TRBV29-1 CSASDGTDTQYF TGCAGCGCCTCGGACGGCACAGATACGCAGTATTTT
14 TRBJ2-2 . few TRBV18 CASSPPLNTGELFF TGTGCCAGCTCACCACCACTCAACACCGGGGAGCTGTTTTTT
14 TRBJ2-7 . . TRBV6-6 CASRAVMGSIEQYF TGTGCCAGCAGGGCAGTAATGGGGTCCATCGAGCAGTACTTC
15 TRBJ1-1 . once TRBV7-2 CASSVTRSMNTEAFF TGTGCCAGCAGCGTAACGAGAAGCATGAACACTGAAGCTTTCTTT